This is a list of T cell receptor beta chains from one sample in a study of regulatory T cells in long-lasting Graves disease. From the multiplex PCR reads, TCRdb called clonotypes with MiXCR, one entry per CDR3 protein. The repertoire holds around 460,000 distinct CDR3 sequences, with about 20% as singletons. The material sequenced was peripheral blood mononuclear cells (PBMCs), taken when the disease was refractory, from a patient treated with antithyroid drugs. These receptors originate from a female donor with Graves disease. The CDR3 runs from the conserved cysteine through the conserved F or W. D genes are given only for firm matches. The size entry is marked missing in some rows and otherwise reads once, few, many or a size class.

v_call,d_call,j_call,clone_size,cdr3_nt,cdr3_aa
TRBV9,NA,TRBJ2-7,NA,TGTGCCAGCAGCGTAGTGGCCGATCGCATCTACGAGCAGTACTTC,CASSVVADRIYEQYF
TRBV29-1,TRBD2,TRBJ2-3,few,TGCAGCGTTAGCGGGGGGGCAGATACGCAGTATTTT,CSVSGGADTQYF
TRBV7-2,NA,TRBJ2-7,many,TGTGCCAGCAGTCCGCGGGGAGCCTACGAGCAGTACTTC,CASSPRGAYEQYF
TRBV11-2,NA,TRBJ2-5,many,TGTGCCAGCAGCTTAGTGTCAGGGGAAGAGACCCAGTACTTC,CASSLVSGEETQYF
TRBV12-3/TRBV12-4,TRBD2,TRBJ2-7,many,TGTGCCAGCAGTGCCCCCGGAGCGGGGGGCTCCTACGAGCAGTACTTC,CASSAPGAGGSYEQYF
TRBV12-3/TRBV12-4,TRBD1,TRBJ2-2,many,TGTGCCAGCAGATTCCGGGGGACAGGGACCGTCGGGGAGCTGTTTTTT,CASRFRGTGTVGELFF
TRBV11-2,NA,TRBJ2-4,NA,TGTGCCAGCACCACCATAGCCAAAAACATTCAGTACTTC,CASTTIAKNIQYF
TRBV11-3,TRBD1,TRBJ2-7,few,TGTGCCAGCAGCCAAGTGTGGGGACAGGGGGCGCACGAGCAGTACTTC,CASSQVWGQGAHEQYF
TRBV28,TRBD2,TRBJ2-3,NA,TGTGCCAGCAGCGGGAGGCCCAGCACAGATACGCAGTATTTT,CASSGRPSTDTQYF
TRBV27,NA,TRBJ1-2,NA,TGTGCCAGCAGTCCCCCGGGGGGGGTAACCTATGGCTACACCTTC,CASSPPGGVTYGYTF
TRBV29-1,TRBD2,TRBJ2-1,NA,TGCAGCGTTGAAGGGCTAGCGGACTACAATGAGCAGTTCTTC,CSVEGLADYNEQFF
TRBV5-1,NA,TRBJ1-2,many,TGCGCCAGCAGCCCATACCAGGGGAATGGCTACACCTTC,CASSPYQGNGYTF
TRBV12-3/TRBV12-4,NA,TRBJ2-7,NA,TGTGCCAGCAGTTTAGCGCAGTTCTTTCGGGCTAAACCTTACGAGCAGTACTTC,CASSLAQFFRAKPYEQYF
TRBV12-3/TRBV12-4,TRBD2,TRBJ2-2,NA,TGTGCCAGCAGTTTAGAGGCGGGGGGGACCGGGGAGCTGTTTTTT,CASSLEAGGTGELFF
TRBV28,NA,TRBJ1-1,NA,TGTGCCAGCAGTTTCGGGACAAGGGGAAACACTGAAGCTTTCTTT,CASSFGTRGNTEAFF